This T cell receptor (beta chain) was sequenced for a study of shared clonotypes between healthy human individuals. The CDR3 runs 15 residues. Per the germline V gene, CDR1 is SGHRS and CDR2 is YFSETQ. With 4 bases removed from V and 4 bases from J, the gap between germline ends came to 14 bases. A note on this clone: This sample includes further DNA sequences coding for the same CDR3.

Researchers ran the assay at a deep level. The repertoire was sequenced with immunoSEQ multiplex PCR; TCRdb's copy has only in-frame clones and lacks some. The sample carries more than 2 million clones, 95% recorded once. The split of CD4+ cells yielded CD45RA+ naive and CD45RA-negative memory subsets. The chain joins TRBV5-1 to TRBJ2-2; a weak D match, TRBD2 (6 bases). What was sequenced was naive CD4+ T cells sorted from blood. Subset reported: CD45RA+ positively selected. The source is a man in his late teens or twenties in good health. The CDR3 loop reads CASSPGQGGTGELFF. CDR3 bases: TGCGCCAGCAGCCCGGGGCAGGGAGGCACCGGGGAGCTGTTTTTT.